The 23 T cell receptor beta chains reported below all come from one sample, sequenced in a study of blood T cell repertoires in COVID-19. The repertoire was sequenced with immunoSEQ multiplex PCR; TCRdb's copy has only in-frame clones and lacks some. The table has 130,000 or so clones, 85% to 90% seen once. Material for sequencing was peripheral blood. All receptors come from a man aged 45-65 years with acute or convalescent COVID-19.

The CDR3 sequence: CASSQEQSRWSGNTIYF. The CDR3 coding sequence is TGCGCCAGCAGCCAAGAACAATCCAGGTGGTCTGGAAACACCATATATTTT. This chain connects TRBV4-3 to TRBJ1-3, with no clear D. V lost 0 bases, J lost 1 base, and 13 bases lay in between. Germline V gene data show CDR1 as LGHNA and CDR2 as YSLEER. The CDR3 sequence is 17 residues long.

V and J are TRBV7-2 and TRBJ1-2, with 11 positions matching TRBD1. V lost 5 bases, J lost 3 bases, and 8 bases stayed unmatched. CDR3 length equals 16 residues. Germline CDR1 is SGHTA and CDR2 is FQGNSA. CDR3 sequence: CASSLGGTGGDYGYTF. CDR3 nucleotides: TGTGCCAGCAGCCTAGGGGGGACAGGGGGTGACTATGGCTACACCTTC.

This clone was recorded once. The rearrangement joins TRBV21-1 to TRBJ2-1; TRBD2 was called by the table and not checked on the DNA. TRBV21-1 is flagged as a pseudogene. The CDR3 has 14 amino acids. The CDR3 loop reads CASSKGRWSEEQFF. In nucleotides, the CDR3 is TGTGCCAGCAGCAAAGGGAGGTGGTCTGAGGAGCAGTTCTTC.

V and J are TRBV18 and TRBJ1-1; the D gene is possibly TRBD1 (5 bases). The CDR3 loop spans 15 amino acids. CDR1 is KGHSH, CDR2 LQKENI, per germline. Between the trimmed V and J ends, which lost 1 base and 2 bases, there was a span of 11 bases. The CDR3 here is CASSPLIRVNTEAFF. The CDR3, as DNA: TGTGCCAGCTCACCACTTATCAGGGTTAACACTGAAGCTTTCTTT.

This rearrangement joins TRBV6-1 to TRBJ1-2; D perhaps matches TRBD1 (5 bases). The CDR3 spans 17 residues. Germline values: CDR1 MNHNS, CDR2 SASEGT. Trimming took off 2 bases at V and 4 bases at J, with 20 bases between the two ends. CDR3 in amino acids: CASSESQGVGPLYGYTF. CDR3 nucleotides: TGTGCCAGCAGTGAAAGCCAGGGCGTAGGCCCCCTCTATGGCTACACCTTC.

This clone has just one count. The chain recombines TRBV29-1 with TRBJ1-2; 7 bases agree with TRBD1. Germline values: CDR1 SQVTM, CDR2 ANQGSEA. After removal of 6 bases from V and 1 base from J, the junction contained 11 bases not matched to a gene. The CDR3 length is 15 residues. Here the CDR3 DNA reads TGCAGCGTGGCTACTATCAGGGGGAGTAACTATGGCTACACCTTC. The encoded protein is CSVATIRGSNYGYTF. The full variable domain, in which reference TRBV29-1 and TRBJ1-2 provide the parts outside the CDR3, is SAVISQKPSRDICQRGTSLTIQCQVDSQVTMMFWYRQQPGQSLTLIATANQGSEATYESGFVIDKFPISRPNLTFSTLTVSNMSPEDSSIYLCSVATIRGSNYGYTFGSGTRLTVV.

V is TRBV5-4 and J is TRBJ2-3, with TRBD2 matching 13 bases. Trimming at V came to 3 bases and at J to 5 bases, leaving 3 bases not matched to a gene. This CDR3 spans 15 amino acids. Germline V gene sequence: CDR1 SGHNT, CDR2 YYREEE (reference sequence). The DNA of the CDR3 is TGTGCCAGCAGCTCCCGGACTAGCGGGAGAGATACGCAGTATTTT. Amino acids: CASSSRTSGRDTQYF.

The sample holds a few counts of this clone. V and J are TRBV9 and TRBJ1-2, with D unclear. The V gene's germline CDR1 is SGDLS and CDR2 YYNGEE. This CDR3 has 12 amino acids. V was trimmed by 5 bases and J by 1 base, leaving 6 bases between them. The DNA of the CDR3 is TGTGCCAGCAGTCGGGATAACTATGGCTACACCTTC. This translates into CASSRDNYGYTF.

This chain connects TRBV5-8 to TRBJ2-3; no firm D call. This CDR3 spans 16 amino acids. CDR1 and CDR2 from the germline V gene are SGHTS and YDEGEE. Trimming stripped 0 bases from V and 0 bases from J, with 11 bases between. The CDR3 nucleotides are TGTGCCAGCAGCTTGGGACAAAGTACTAGCACAGATACGCAGTATTTT. This translates into CASSLGQSTSTDTQYF.

Concerning this clone: The sample contains more than one DNA sequence encoding this CDR3. V usage is TRBV18 and J usage is TRBJ2-7, with 8 bases identical to TRBD1. Germline V gene data show CDR1 as KGHSH and CDR2 as LQKENI. The CDR3 loop spans 14 amino acids. V dropped 3 bases and J dropped 5; count of bases not matched to a gene: 6. The CDR3 sequence: CASSPQGAKNEQYF. The CDR3 region has the DNA TGTGCCAGCTCACCCCAGGGGGCGAAGAACGAGCAGTACTTC.

The chain combines TRBV30 with TRBJ2-7; weak D call: TRBD1 (6 bases). This CDR3 comprises 14 residues. V was shortened by 4 bases and J by 0 bases, with 13 bases between the two germline ends. CDR1 GTSNPN and CDR2 SVGIG come from the germline V gene (reference sequence). The CDR3 DNA is TGTGCCTGGAAAAGGACAGTAAGCTCCTACGAGCAGTACTTC. This codes for CAWKRTVSSYEQYF.

This chain links TRBV5-5 with TRBJ2-1, with 10 bases lining up with TRBD2. The CDR3 length is 18 residues. Per the germline V gene, CDR1 is SGHKS and CDR2 is YYEKEE (reference sequence). With 10 bases clipped from V and 3 bases from J, the junction kept 19 bases outside the gene matches. CDR3 nucleotides: TGTGCCGGATCGCCGGGGTCGTGGCTAGCGGGAGACTACAATGAGCAGTTCTTC. This translates into CAGSPGSWLAGDYNEQFF.

This chain joins TRBV3-1 (or the pseudogene TRBV3-2) and TRBJ2-7; no definite D call. V was pared by 3 bases and J by 3 bases, with 6 bases between. The CDR3 is 12 residues long. Germline V CDR1 and CDR2: LGHDT, YNNKEL (reference sequence). For the CDR3, the DNA is TGTGCCAGCAGCCACCAAAACTACGAGCAGTACTTC. Its protein product is CASSHQNYEQYF.

V and J are TRBV5-1 and TRBJ2-5; 7 bases are a match to TRBD2. Per germline, CDR1 SGHRS and CDR2 YFSETQ. Trimming cost V 2 bases and J 4 bases; bases outside gene matches: 8. CDR3 size: 15 residues. The CDR3 bases are TGCGCCAGCAGCTTCGGTTACGGGGAGGGAGAGACCCAGTACTTC. It encodes CASSFGYGEGETQYF.

The chain joins TRBV29-1 to TRBJ2-2; TRBD1 aligns across 9 bases. Germline V gene lookup returns CDR1 SQVTM and CDR2 ANQGSEA. CDR3 length equals 12 residues. Germline trimming cut 4 bases from V and 6 bases from J; bases unmatched to any gene: 0. The CDR3 loop reads CSVGQGAGELFF. The CDR3 nucleotides are TGCAGCGTTGGACAGGGGGCCGGGGAGCTGTTTTTT.

The rearrangement links TRBV19 to TRBJ2-7; 10 bases line up with TRBD2. V shed 4 bases, J shed 1 base, and the junction held 7 bases outside the gene matches. CDR3 length: 16 residues. CDR1 is LNHDA and CDR2 is SQIVND in the germline V gene (reference sequence). CDR3 residues: CASSTPSGRGSYEQYF. For the CDR3, the DNA is TGTGCCAGTAGTACCCCTAGCGGGAGAGGGTCCTACGAGCAGTACTTC.

The genes are TRBV11-1 and TRBJ1-2; a weak D match, TRBD1 (6 bases). Germline CDR1 and CDR2: SGHAT and FQDESV (reference sequence). The CDR3 is made up of 14 amino acids. The V end was cut by 0 bases, the J end by 4 bases, with 9 bases between. The CDR3, as DNA: TGTGCCAGCAGCTTAGCCGACAGGACCTATGGCTACACCTTC. It yields the protein CASSLADRTYGYTF.

The rearrangement links TRBV7-8 to TRBJ1-1; no clear D gene. V was shortened by 1 base and J by 6 bases, with 15 bases between the two germline ends. CDR1 SGHVS and CDR2 FQNEAQ come from the germline V gene. CDR3 size: 15 residues. The CDR3, as DNA: TGTGCCAGCAGCTTAGTTAGCGGCCCGAGATCTGAAGCTTTCTTT. It codes for CASSLVSGPRSEAFF. Based on the CDR3 plus reference TRBV7-8 and TRBJ1-1, the full variable domain is GAGVSQSPRYKVAKRGQDVALRCDPISGHVSLFWYQQALGQGPEFLTYFQNEAQLDKSGLPSDRFFAERPEGSVSTLKIQRTQQEDSAVYLCASSLVSGPRSEAFFGQGTRLTVV.

CDR3 amino acids: CASSALALSTQYF. In DNA, the CDR3 is TGTGCCAGCAGTGCTTTAGCACTCAGCACGCAGTATTTT. The rearrangement joins TRBV6-4 to TRBJ2-3, with D uncertain. The germline CDR1 and CDR2 sequences are MRHNA and SNTAGT. This CDR3 is 13 amino acids long. Trimming left V 4 bases short and J 9 bases short, with 14 bases between.

This chain connects TRBV19 to TRBJ1-5, with D perhaps matching TRBD1 (5 bases). CDR3 length equals 14 residues. Germline V gene lookup returns CDR1 LNHDA and CDR2 SQIVND (reference sequence). Trimming took off 6 bases at V and 3 bases at J, with 12 bases between the two ends. The CDR3 region is CASRPDSYNQPQHF. As DNA, the CDR3 is TGTGCCAGTAGGCCCGACAGCTACAATCAGCCCCAGCATTTT.

CDR3 sequence: CLGVTETTGELFF. The CDR3 DNA reads TGTTTAGGGGTGACCGAGACTACCGGGGAGCTGTTTTTT. The rearrangement joins TRBV6-5 to TRBJ2-2, with TRBD1 as a possible D gene (5 bases). Germline V gene data show CDR1 as MNHEY and CDR2 as SVGAGI. The CDR3 spans 13 residues.

This sequence joins TRBV10-3 and TRBJ1-1, with 7 bases identical to TRBD1. Unmatched junction bases numbered 6, after V lost 4 bases and J lost 4 bases. This CDR3 region has 14 residues. Germline loops: CDR1 ENHRY, CDR2 SYGVKD. CDR3 coding DNA: TGTGCCATCAGTGCGACAGGGCGAGGCACTGAAGCTTTCTTT. It translates to CAISATGRGTEAFF.

The chain combines TRBV11-3 with TRBJ1-4; the match to TRBD1 covers 9 bases. The trim removed 5 bases at V and 6 bases at J, leaving 7 bases unmatched. Looked up from germline, CDR1 is SGHNT and CDR2 is YENEEA. This CDR3 has 15 residues. CDR3 in amino acids: CASSHQGQGDEKLFF. The CDR3 DNA follows: TGTGCCAGCAGCCACCAGGGACAGGGAGATGAAAAACTGTTTTTT.